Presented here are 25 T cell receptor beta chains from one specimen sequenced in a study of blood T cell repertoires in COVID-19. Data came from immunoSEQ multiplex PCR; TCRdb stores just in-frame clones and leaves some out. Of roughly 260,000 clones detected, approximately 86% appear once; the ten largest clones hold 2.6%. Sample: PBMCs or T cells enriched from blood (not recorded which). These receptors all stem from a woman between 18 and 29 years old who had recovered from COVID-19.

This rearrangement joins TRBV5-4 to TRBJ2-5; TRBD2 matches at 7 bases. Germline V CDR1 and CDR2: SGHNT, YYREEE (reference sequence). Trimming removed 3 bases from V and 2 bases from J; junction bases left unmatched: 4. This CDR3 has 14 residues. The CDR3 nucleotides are TGTGCCAGCAGCTCACGGGGGGTTCAAGAGACCCAGTACTTC. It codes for CASSSRGVQETQYF.

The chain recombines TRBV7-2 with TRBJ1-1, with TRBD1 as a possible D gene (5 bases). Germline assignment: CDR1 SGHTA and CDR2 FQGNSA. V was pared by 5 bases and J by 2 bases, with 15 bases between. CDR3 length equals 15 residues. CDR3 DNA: TGTGCCAGCAGCAGGATGGGGGGTTTTAACACTGAAGCTTTCTTT. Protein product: CASSRMGGFNTEAFF.

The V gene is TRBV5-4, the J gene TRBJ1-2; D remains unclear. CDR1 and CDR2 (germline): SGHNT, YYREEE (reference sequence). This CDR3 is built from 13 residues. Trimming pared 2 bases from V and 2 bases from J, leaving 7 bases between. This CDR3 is CASSFQENYGYTF. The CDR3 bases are TGTGCCAGCAGCTTCCAGGAAAACTATGGCTACACCTTC.

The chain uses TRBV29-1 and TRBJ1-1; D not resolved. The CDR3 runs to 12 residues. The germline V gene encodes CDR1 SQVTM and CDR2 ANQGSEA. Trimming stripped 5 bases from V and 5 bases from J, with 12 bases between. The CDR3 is CSVRHVTTEAFF. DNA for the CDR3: TGCAGCGTTCGACACGTAACGACTGAAGCTTTCTTT.

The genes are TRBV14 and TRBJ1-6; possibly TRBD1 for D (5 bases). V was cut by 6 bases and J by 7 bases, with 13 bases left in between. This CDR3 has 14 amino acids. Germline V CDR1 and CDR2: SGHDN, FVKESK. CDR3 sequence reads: CASSQTYRNSPLHF. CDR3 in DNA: TGTGCCAGCAGTCAAACCTACAGGAATTCACCCCTCCACTTT.

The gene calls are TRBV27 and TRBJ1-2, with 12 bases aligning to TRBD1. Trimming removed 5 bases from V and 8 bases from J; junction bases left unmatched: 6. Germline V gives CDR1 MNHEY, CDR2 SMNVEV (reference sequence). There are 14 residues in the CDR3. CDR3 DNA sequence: TGTGCCAGCAGTGAGGGACAGGGGGCCGGGGGCTACACCTTC. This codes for CASSEGQGAGGYTF.

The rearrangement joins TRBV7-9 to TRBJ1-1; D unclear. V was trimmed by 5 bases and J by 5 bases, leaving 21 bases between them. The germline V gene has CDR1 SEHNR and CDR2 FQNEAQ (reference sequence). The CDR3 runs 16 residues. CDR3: CASSPPHEGGKTEAFF. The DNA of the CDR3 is TGTGCCAGCAGCCCTCCCCACGAAGGAGGCAAAACTGAAGCTTTCTTT.

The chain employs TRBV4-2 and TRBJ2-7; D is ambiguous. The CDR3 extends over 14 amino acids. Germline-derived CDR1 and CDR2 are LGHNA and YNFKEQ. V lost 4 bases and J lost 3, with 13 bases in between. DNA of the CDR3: TGTGCCAGCAGCCCATACCGCCGAGGCTACGAGCAGTACTTC. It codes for CASSPYRRGYEQYF.

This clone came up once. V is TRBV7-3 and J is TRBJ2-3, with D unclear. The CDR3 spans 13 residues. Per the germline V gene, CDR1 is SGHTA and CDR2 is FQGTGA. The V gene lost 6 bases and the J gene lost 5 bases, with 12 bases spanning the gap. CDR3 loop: CASSPNSRDTQYF. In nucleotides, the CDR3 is TGTGCCAGCAGTCCTAACTCGAGAGATACGCAGTATTTT.

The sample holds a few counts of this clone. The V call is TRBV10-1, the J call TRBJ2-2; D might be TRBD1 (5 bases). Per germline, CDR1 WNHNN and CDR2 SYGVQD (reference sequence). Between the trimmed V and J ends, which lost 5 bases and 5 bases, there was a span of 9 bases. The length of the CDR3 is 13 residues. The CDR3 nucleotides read TGCGCCAGCAGTATAAGGGGTACCGGGGAGCTGTTTTTT. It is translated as CASSIRGTGELFF.

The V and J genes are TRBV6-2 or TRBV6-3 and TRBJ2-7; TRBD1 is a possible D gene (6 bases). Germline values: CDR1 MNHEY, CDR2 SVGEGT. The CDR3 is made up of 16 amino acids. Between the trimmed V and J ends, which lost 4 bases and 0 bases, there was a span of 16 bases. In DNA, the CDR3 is TGTGCCAGCAGTTCGGCCCGGGACACGATCTCCTACGAGCAGTACTTC. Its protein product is CASSSARDTISYEQYF.

The CDR3, as DNA: TGTGCCAGCAGTGATATCGGGGGGCGCGGCACCGGGGAGCTGTTTTTT. It is translated as CASSDIGGRGTGELFF. The rearrangement joins TRBV6-1 to TRBJ2-2, with a tentative D call TRBD2 (7 bases). The CDR3 is 16 amino acids. V was pared by 3 bases and J by 4 bases, with 15 bases between. In germline, CDR1 is MNHNS, CDR2 SASEGT.

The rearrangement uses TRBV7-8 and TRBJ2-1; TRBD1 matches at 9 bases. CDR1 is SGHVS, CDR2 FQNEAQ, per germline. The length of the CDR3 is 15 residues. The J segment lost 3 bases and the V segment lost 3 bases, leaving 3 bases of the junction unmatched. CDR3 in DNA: TGTGCCAGCAGCTTGGGACAGGGCCTCTACAATGAGCAGTTCTTC. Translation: CASSLGQGLYNEQFF.

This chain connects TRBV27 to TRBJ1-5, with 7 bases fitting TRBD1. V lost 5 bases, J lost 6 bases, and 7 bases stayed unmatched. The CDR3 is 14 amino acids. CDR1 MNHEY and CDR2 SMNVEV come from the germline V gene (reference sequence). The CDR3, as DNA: TGTGCCAGCAGTCAGACAGGGCGGGCTCAGCCCCAGCATTTT. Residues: CASSQTGRAQPQHF.

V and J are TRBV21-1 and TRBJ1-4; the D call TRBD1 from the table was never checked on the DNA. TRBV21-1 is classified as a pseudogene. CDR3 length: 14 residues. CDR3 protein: CARIHRVTNEKLFF. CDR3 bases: TGTGCCAGGATCCACAGGGTGACTAATGAAAAACTGTTTTTT.

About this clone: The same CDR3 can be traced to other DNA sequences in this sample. Written as DNA, the CDR3 is TGCGCCAGCAGCTTGGGGCGCGGTTCCTACGAGCAGTACTTC. Its protein product is CASSLGRGSYEQYF. This chain links TRBV5-1 with TRBJ2-7; D gene unclear. The CDR3 has 14 amino acids. Germline V gene sequence: CDR1 SGHRS, CDR2 YFSETQ. V was clipped by 0 bases and J by 1 base, with 8 bases between them.

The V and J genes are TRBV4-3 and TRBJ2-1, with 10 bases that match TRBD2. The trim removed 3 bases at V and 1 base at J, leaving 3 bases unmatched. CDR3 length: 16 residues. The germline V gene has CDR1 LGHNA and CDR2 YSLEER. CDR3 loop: CASSQASGGSYNEQFF. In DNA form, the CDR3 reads TGCGCCAGCAGCCAGGCTAGCGGGGGTTCCTACAATGAGCAGTTCTTC.

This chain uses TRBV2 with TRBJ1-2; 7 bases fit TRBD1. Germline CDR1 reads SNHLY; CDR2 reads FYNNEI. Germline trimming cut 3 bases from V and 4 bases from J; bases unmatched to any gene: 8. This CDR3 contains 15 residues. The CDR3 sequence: CASSDGTASLYGYTF. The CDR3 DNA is TGTGCCAGCAGTGATGGGACAGCCTCCCTCTATGGCTACACCTTC.

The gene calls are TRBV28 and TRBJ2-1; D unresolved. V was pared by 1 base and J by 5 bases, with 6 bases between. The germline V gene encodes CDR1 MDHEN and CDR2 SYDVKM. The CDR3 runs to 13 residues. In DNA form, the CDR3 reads TGTGCCAGCAGTTTATCGAGAAACAATGAGCAGTTCTTC. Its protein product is CASSLSRNNEQFF.

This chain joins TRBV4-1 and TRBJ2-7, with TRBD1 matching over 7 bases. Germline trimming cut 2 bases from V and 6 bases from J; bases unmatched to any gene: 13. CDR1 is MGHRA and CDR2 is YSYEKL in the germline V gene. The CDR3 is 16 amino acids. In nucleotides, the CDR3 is TGCGCCAGCAGCCAAAGGGACAGCCAACCGTTCTGCGAGCAGTACTTC. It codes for CASSQRDSQPFCEQYF.

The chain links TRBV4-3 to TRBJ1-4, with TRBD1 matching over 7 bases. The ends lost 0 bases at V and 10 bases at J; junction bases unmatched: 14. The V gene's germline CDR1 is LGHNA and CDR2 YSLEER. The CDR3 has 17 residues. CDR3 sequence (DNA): TGCGCCAGCAGCCAAGATGGGGGCGCAGGGGGGTCGGGAAAACTGTTTTTT. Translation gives CASSQDGGAGGSGKLFF.

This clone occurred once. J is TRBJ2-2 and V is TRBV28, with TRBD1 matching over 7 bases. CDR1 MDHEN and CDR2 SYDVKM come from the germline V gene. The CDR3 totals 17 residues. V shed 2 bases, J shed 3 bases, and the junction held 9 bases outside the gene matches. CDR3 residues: CASSLLQGTGYTGELFF. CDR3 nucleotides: TGTGCCAGCAGTTTACTACAGGGGACGGGATACACCGGGGAGCTGTTTTTT. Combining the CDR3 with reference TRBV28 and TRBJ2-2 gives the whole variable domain DVKVTQSSRYLVKRTGEKVFLECVQDMDHENMFWYRQDPGLGLRLIYFSYDVKMKEKGDIPEGYSVSREKKERFSLILESASTNQTSMYLCASSLLQGTGYTGELFFGEGSRLTVL.

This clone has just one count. CDR3 bases: TGTGCCAGCAGCCAAGATCGTGAGGTCCTGTGGTGGAGCACTGAAGCTTTCTTT. Translated: CASSQDREVLWWSTEAFF. This rearrangement joins TRBV14 to TRBJ1-1; D gene uncertain. The germline CDR1 and CDR2 sequences are SGHDN and FVKESK. The ends were cut back, 0 bases at V and 4 bases at J, with 21 bases in the middle. This CDR3 is built from 18 residues.

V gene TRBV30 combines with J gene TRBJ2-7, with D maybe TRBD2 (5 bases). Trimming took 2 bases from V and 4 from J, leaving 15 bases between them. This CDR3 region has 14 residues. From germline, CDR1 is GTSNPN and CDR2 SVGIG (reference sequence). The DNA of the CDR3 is TGTGCCTGGAGTCCGCGGACTTCCCTGTACGAGCAGTACTTC. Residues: CAWSPRTSLYEQYF.

Here the CDR3 reads CASSRMGQGDQYF. CDR3 bases: TGTGCCAGCAGCCGCATGGGACAGGGGGACCAGTACTTC. The V gene is TRBV7-9, the J gene TRBJ2-5; 11 nucleotides align to TRBD1. Germline V gene lookup returns CDR1 SEHNR and CDR2 FQNEAQ (reference sequence). V was clipped by 5 bases and J by 10 bases; unmatched bases: 6. CDR3 length: 13 amino acids.